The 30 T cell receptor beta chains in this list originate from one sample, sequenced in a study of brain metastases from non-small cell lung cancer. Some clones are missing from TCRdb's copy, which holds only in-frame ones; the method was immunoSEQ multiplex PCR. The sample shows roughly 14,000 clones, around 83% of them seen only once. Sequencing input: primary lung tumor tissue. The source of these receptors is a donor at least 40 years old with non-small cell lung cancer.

The CDR3 coding sequence is TGTGCCAGCAGCTCCTCCCCCCAACTAGGGGAGACCCAGTACTTC. Translating it yields CASSSSPQLGETQYF. The V call is TRBV9, the J call TRBJ2-5, with a possible D match to TRBD2 (5 bases). V was pared by 4 bases and J by 5 bases, with 18 bases between. In germline, CDR1 is SGDLS, CDR2 YYNGEE. This CDR3 spans 15 amino acids.

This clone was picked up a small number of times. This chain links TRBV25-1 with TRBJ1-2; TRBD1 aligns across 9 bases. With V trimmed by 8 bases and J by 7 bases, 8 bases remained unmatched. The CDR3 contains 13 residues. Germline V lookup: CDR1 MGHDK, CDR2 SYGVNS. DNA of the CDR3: TGTGCCAGCCAAACAGGGGGCAGTGGTGGCTACACCTTC. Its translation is CASQTGGSGGYTF.

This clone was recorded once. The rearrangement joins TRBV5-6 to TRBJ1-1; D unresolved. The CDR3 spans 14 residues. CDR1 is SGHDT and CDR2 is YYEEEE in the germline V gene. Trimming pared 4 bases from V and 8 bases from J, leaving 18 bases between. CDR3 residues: CASSVGWAGLEAFF. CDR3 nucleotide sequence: TGTGCCAGCAGCGTGGGCTGGGCAGGATTAGAAGCTTTCTTT. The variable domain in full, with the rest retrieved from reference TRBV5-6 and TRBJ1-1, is DAGVTQSPTHLIKTRGQQVTLRCSPKSGHDTVSWYQQALGQGPQFIFQYYEEEERQRGNFPDRFSGHQFPNYSSELNVNALLLGDSALYLCASSVGWAGLEAFFGQGTRLTVV.

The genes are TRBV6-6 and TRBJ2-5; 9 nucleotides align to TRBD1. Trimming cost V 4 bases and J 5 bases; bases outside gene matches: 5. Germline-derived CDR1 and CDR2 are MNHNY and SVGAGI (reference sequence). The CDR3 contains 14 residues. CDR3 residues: CASSFRTGVETQYF. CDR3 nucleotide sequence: TGTGCCAGCAGTTTCCGGACAGGGGTCGAGACCCAGTACTTC.

This CDR3 reads CASSQGRTGLEQETQYF. CDR3 bases: TGTGCCAGCAGCCAAGGTCGGACAGGGTTGGAACAAGAGACCCAGTACTTC. V is TRBV4-2 and J is TRBJ2-5; 8 positions match TRBD1. CDR3 length equals 17 residues. With 1 base clipped from V and 2 bases from J, the junction kept 9 bases outside the gene matches. The V gene's germline CDR1 is LGHNA and CDR2 YNFKEQ.

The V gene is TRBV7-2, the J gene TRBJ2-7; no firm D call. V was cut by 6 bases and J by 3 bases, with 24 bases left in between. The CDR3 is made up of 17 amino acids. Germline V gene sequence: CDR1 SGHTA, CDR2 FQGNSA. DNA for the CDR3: TGTGCCAGCAGTCTTATGCCCCCTGCCGTAGGAATCTACGAGCAGTACTTC. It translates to CASSLMPPAVGIYEQYF. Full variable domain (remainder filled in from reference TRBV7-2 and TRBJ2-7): GAGVSQSPSNKVTEKGKDVELRCDPISGHTALYWYRQSLGQGLEFLIYFQGNSAPDKSGLPSDRFSAERTGGSVSTLTIQRTQQEDSAVYLCASSLMPPAVGIYEQYFGPGTRLTVT.

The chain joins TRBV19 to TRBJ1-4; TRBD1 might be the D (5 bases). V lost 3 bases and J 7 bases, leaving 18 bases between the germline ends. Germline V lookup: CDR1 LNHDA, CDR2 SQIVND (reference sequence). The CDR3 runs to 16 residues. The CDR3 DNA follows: TGTGCCAGTAGTATGGGGCGGGGCCTGGCAGGTGAAAAACTGTTTTTT. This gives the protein CASSMGRGLAGEKLFF.

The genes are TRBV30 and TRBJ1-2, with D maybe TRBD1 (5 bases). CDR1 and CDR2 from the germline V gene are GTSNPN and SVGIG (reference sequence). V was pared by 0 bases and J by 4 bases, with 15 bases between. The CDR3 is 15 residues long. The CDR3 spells CAWSVPGGRGYGYTF. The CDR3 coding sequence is TGTGCCTGGAGTGTACCTGGGGGAAGGGGCTATGGCTACACCTTC.

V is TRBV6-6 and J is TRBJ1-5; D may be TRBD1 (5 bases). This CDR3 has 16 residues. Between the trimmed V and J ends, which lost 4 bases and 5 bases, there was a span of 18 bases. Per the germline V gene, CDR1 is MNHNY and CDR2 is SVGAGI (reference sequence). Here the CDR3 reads CASSSPGWGEDQPQHF. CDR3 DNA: TGTGCCAGCAGTTCCCCTGGGTGGGGGGAGGATCAGCCCCAGCATTTT.

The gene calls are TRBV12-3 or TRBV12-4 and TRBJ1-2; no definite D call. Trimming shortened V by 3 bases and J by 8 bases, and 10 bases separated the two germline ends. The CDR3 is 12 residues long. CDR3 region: CASSFQLSGYTF. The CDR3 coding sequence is TGTGCCAGCAGTTTTCAGCTAAGCGGCTACACCTTC.

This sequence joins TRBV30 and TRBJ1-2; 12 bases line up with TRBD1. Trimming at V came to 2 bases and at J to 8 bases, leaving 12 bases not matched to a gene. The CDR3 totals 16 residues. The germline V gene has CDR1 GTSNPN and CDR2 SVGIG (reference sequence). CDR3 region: CAWSPWDRGLLKGYTF. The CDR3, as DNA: TGTGCCTGGAGTCCGTGGGACAGGGGGCTTTTAAAAGGCTACACCTTC.

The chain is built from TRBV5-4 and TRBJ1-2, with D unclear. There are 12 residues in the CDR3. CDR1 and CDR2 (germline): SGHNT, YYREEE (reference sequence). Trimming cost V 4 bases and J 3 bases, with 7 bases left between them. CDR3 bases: TGTGCCAGCAGCCAAGACGACTATGGCTACACCTTC. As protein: CASSQDDYGYTF.

Written as DNA, the CDR3 is TGTGCCAGCTCATCTACAGTCGGGGACGAGCAGTACTTC. Its translation: CASSSTVGDEQYF. J is TRBJ2-7 and V is TRBV18, with D possibly matching TRBD2 (5 bases). From germline, CDR1 is KGHSH and CDR2 LQKENI. The CDR3 sequence is 13 residues long. V was cut by 5 bases and J by 5 bases, with 13 bases left in between. The full variable domain, with the rest looked up from reference TRBV18 and TRBJ2-7, is NAGVMQNPRHLVRRRGQEARLRCSPMKGHSHVYWYRQLPEEGLKFMVYLQKENIIDESGMPKERFSAEFPKEGPSILRIQQVVRGDSAAYFCASSSTVGDEQYFGPGTRLTVT.

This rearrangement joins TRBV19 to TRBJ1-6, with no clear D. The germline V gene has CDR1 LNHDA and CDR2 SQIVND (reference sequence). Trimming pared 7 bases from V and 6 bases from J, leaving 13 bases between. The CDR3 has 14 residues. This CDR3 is CASMESRGNSPLHF. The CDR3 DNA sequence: TGTGCCAGTATGGAGTCGCGGGGTAATTCACCCCTCCACTTT.

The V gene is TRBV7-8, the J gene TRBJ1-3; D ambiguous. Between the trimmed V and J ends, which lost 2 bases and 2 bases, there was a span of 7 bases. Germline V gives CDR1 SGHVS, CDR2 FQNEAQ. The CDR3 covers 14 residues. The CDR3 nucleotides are TGTGCCAGCAGCTTACGTGTTGCTGGAAACACCATATATTTT. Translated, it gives CASSLRVAGNTIYF.

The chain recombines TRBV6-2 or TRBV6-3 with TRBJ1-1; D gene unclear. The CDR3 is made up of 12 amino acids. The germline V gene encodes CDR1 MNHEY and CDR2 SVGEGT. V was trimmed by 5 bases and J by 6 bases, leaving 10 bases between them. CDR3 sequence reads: CASSTGRSEAFF. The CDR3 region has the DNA TGTGCCAGCAGTACCGGACGGTCTGAAGCTTTCTTT.

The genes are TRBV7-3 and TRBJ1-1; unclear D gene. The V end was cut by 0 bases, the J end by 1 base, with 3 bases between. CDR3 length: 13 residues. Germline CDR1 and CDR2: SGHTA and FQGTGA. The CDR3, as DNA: TGTGCCAGCAGCTTAACTGGGAACACTGAAGCTTTCTTT. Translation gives CASSLTGNTEAFF.

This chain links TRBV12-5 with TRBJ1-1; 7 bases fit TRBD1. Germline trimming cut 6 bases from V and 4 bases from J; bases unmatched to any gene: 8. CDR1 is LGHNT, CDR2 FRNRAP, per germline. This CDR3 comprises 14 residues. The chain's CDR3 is CASGSERTGTEAFF. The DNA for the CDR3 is TGTGCTAGTGGGTCGGAGAGGACAGGCACTGAAGCTTTCTTT.

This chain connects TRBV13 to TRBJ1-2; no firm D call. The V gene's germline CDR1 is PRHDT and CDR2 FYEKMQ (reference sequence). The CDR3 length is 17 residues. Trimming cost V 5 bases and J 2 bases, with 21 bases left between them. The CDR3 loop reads CASSLLVGGGRNYGYTF. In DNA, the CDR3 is TGTGCCAGCAGCCTGTTGGTGGGCGGTGGGAGAAACTATGGCTACACCTTC.

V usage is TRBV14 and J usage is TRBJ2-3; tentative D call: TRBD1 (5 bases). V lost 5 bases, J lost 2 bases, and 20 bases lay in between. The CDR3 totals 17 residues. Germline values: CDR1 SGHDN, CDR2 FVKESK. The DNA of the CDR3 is TGTGCCAGCAGCGATCCTCGGAACAGGTCGTACACAGATACGCAGTATTTT. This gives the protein CASSDPRNRSYTDTQYF.

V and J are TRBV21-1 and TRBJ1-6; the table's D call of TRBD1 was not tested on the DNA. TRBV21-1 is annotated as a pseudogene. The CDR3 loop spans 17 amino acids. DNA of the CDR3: TGTGCCAGCAGCCCGGACAGGGGGAGCTCCTATAATTCACCCCTCCACTTT. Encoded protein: CASSPDRGSSYNSPLHF.

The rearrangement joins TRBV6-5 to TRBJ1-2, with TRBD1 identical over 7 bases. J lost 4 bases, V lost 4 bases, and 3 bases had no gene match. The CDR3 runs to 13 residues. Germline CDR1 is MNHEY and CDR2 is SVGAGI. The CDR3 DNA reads TGTGCCAGCAGTTCACAGGGGACCTATGGCTACACCTTC. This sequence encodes CASSSQGTYGYTF.

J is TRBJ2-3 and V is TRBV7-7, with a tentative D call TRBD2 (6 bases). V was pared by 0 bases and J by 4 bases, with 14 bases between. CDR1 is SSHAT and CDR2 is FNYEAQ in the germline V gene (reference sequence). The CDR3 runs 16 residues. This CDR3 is CASSLAGDGEADTQYF. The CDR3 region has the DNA TGTGCCAGCAGCTTAGCGGGGGACGGGGAGGCAGATACGCAGTATTTT. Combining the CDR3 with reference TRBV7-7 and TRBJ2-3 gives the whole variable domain GAGVSQSPRYKVTKRGQDVTLRCDPISSHATLYWYQQALGQGPEFLTYFNYEAQPDKSGLPSDRFSAERPEGSISTLTIQRTEQRDSAMYRCASSLAGDGEADTQYFGPGTRLTVL.

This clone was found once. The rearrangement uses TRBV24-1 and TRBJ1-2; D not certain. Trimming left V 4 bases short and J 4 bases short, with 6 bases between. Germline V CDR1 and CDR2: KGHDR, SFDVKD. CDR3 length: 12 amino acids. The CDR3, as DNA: TGTGCCACCAGTGAGGGTGCCTATGGCTACACCTTC. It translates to CATSEGAYGYTF.

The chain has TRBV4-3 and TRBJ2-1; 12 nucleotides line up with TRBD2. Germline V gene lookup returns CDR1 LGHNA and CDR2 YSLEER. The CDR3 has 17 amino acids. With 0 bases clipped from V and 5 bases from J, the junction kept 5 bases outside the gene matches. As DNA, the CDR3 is TGCGCCAGCAGCCAAGATGAGAGACTAGCGGGAGACAATGAGCAGTTCTTC. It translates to CASSQDERLAGDNEQFF.

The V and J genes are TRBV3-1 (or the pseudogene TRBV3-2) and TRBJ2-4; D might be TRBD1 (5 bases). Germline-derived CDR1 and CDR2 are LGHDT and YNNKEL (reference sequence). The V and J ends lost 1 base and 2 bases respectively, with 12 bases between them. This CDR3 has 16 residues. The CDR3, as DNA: TGTGCCAGCAGCCAAGGGACACATTATTCCAAAAACATTCAGTACTTC. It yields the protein CASSQGTHYSKNIQYF.

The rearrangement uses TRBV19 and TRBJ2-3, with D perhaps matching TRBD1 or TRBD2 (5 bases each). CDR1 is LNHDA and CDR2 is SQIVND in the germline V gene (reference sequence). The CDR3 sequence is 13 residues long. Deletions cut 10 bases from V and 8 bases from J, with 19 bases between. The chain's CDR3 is CATGRDPRGTQYF. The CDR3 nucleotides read TGTGCCACGGGCCGGGACCCCAGAGGTACGCAGTATTTT.

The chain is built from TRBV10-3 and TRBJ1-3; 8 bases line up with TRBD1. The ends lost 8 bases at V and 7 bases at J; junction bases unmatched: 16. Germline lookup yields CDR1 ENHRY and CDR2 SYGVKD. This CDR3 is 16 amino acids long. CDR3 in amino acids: CAIRGDRNRSRNTIYF. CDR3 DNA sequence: TGTGCCATCCGCGGGGACAGGAATCGTTCAAGGAACACCATATATTTT.

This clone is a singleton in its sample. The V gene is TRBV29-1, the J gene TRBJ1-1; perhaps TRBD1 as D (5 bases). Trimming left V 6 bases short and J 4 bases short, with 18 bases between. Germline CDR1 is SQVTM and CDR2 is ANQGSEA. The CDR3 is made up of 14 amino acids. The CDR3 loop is CSVLPSPQGTEAFF. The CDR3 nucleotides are TGCAGCGTCCTCCCCTCCCCGCAGGGCACTGAAGCTTTCTTT.

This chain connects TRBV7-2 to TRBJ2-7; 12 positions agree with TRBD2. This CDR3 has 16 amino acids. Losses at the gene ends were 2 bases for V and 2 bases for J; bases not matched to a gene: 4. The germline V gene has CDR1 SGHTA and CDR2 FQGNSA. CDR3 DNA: TGTGCCAGCAGCTTAACTGCTAGCGGGGGGGCCTACGAGCAGTACTTC. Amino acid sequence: CASSLTASGGAYEQYF.